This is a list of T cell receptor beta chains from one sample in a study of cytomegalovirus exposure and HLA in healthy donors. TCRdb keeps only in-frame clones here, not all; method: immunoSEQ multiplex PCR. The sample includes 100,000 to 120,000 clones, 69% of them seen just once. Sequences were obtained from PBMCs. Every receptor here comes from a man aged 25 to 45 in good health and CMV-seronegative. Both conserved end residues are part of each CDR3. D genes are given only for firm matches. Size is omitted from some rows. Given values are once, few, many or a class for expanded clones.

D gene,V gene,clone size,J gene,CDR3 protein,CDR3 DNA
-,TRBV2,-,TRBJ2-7,CASSDNRGRGEQYF,TGTGCCAGCAGTGACAATAGGGGGAGAGGCGAGCAGTACTTC
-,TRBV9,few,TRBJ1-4,CASSVSSRDLANEKLFF,TGTGCCAGCAGCGTATCCTCCAGGGACTTGGCTAATGAAAAACTGTTTTTT
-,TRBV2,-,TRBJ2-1,CASSEATGEGGNEQFF,TGTGCCAGCAGTGAAGCAACCGGGGAGGGGGGGAATGAGCAGTTCTTC
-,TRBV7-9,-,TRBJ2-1,CASSFPPYNNEQFF,TGTGCCAGCAGCTTCCCCCCCTATAACAATGAGCAGTTCTTC
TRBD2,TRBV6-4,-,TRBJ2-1,CASSDSASGGERVQFF,TGTGCCAGCAGTGACTCCGCTAGCGGGGGGGAACGGGTGCAGTTCTTC
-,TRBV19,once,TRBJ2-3,CASRGGQVQGDTQYF,TGTGCCAGTAGAGGAGGCCAGGTCCAAGGGGATACGCAGTATTTT
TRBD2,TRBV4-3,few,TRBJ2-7,CASSQGLAGGVDEQYF,TGCGCCAGCAGCCAAGGGCTAGCGGGGGGAGTCGACGAGCAGTACTTC
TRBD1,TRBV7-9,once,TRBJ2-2,CSSSSPTPTGAGELFF,TGTTCCAGCAGTTCACCTACTCCGACAGGGGCCGGGGAGCTGTTTTTT
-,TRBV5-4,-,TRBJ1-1,CASTVGVNMNTEAFF,TGTGCCAGCACTGTGGGAGTCAACATGAACACTGAAGCTTTCTTT
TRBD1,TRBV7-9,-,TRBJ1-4,CASSFFPQGNEKLFF,TGTGCCAGCAGCTTTTTCCCACAGGGGAATGAAAAACTGTTTTTT
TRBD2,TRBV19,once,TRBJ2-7,CASSSVTSGREQYF,TGTGCCAGTAGTTCTGTGACTAGCGGGAGGGAGCAGTACTTC
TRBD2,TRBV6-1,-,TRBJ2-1,CASSFGLAAHNEQFF,TGTGCCAGCAGTTTTGGGCTAGCGGCCCACAATGAGCAGTTCTTC
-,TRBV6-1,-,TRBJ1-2,CAGAREARSYDYTF,TGTGCCGGCGCTCGCGAGGCCCGAAGTTACGACTACACCTTC
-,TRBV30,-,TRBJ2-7,CAWNKGTSPFKQYF,TGTGCCTGGAACAAGGGGACAAGCCCTTTCAAGCAGTACTTC
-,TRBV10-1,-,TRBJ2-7,CASSGGKGPHEQYF,TGCGCCAGCAGTGGAGGGAAGGGTCCCCACGAGCAGTACTTC
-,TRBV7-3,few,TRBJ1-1,CASSTQTDTEAFF,TGTGCCAGCAGCACCCAGACAGACACTGAAGCTTTCTTT
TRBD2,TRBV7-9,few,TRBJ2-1,CASSLSSSGRNEQFF,TGTGCCAGCAGCTTAAGTTCTAGCGGGAGAAATGAGCAGTTCTTC
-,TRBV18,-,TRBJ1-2,CASSPALGEARDGYTF,TGTGCCAGCTCACCAGCGCTAGGAGAGGCGAGGGATGGCTACACCTTC
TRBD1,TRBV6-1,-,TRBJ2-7,CASSEGQGGYEQYF,TGTGCCAGCAGTGAAGGACAGGGTGGCTACGAGCAGTACTTC
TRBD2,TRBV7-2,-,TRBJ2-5,CASSTLTSGLQETQYF,TGTGCCAGCAGCACTCTGACTAGCGGGCTTCAAGAGACCCAGTACTTC
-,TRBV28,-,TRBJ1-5,CATQETGDQPQHF,TGTGCCACACAGGAAACGGGTGATCAGCCCCAGCATTTT
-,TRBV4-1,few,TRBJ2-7,CASSFSDSYEQYF,TGCGCCAGCAGCTTTTCAGACAGTTACGAGCAGTACTTC
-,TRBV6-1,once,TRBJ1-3,CASSVAGATGDGNTIYF,TGTGCCAGCAGTGTGGCGGGGGCGACCGGGGATGGAAACACCATATATTTT
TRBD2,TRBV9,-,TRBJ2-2,CATSSGAGDKTGELFF,TGTGCCACCTCTTCGGGAGCGGGAGACAAAACCGGGGAGCTGTTTTTT
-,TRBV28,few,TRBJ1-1,CASLGLAGWSFF,TGTGCCAGTTTGGGCTTAGCGGGATGGAGTTTCTTT
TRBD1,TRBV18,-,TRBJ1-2,CASSRDRAKNGYTF,TGTGCCAGCTCACGGGACAGGGCTAAGAATGGCTACACCTTC
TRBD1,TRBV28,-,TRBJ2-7,CASSLSLGQGGYEQYF,TGTGCCAGCAGTTTATCATTGGGACAGGGGGGCTACGAGCAGTACTTC